These 19 T cell receptor beta chains came from one sample sequenced in a study of shared clonotypes between healthy human individuals. Assay used: immunoSEQ multiplex PCR; TCRdb lists only in-frame clones, some missing. The table shows more than 2,000,000 clones, with roughly 93% occurring only once. Sequencing used naive CD4+ T cells from PBMCs. Subset in this sample: CD45RA+ positively selected. Source of these receptors: a man between 18 and 29 years old in good health. Some clones in this sample may be carry-over from other donors' samples.

This chain uses TRBV14 with TRBJ2-5, with TRBD1 matching 10 bases. Germline assignment: CDR1 SGHDN and CDR2 FVKESK. Unmatched junction bases numbered 11, after V lost 4 bases and J lost 3 bases. CDR3 length: 17 amino acids. The CDR3 loop is CASSRLGTGTGEETQYF. The CDR3 region has the DNA TGTGCCAGCAGCCGCCTCGGCACCGGGACAGGGGAAGAGACCCAGTACTTC.

V usage is TRBV6-6 and J usage is TRBJ1-1; D is unclear. The CDR3 totals 15 residues. The germline V gene has CDR1 MNHNY and CDR2 SVGAGI (reference sequence). Trimming took off 2 bases at V and 0 bases at J, with 10 bases between the two ends. CDR3 bases: TGTGCCAGCAGTTACAGGCCGGACCTGAACACTGAAGCTTTCTTT. Translated: CASSYRPDLNTEAFF.

The chain has TRBV30 and TRBJ1-6, with D possibly matching TRBD1 (5 bases). This CDR3 is 15 amino acids long. Looked up from germline, CDR1 is GTSNPN and CDR2 is SVGIG (reference sequence). V was cut by 0 bases and J by 9 bases, with 15 bases left in between. DNA for the CDR3: TGTGCCTGGAGTGTATTACCGGGACCCTTTTCACCCCTCCACTTT. Amino acid sequence: CAWSVLPGPFSPLHF.

This chain links TRBV5-1 with TRBJ1-2, with 9 bases identical to TRBD1. The CDR3 extends over 13 amino acids. Germline V CDR1 and CDR2: SGHRS, YFSETQ. Germline trimming cut 7 bases from V and 8 bases from J; bases unmatched to any gene: 9. The CDR3 nucleotides read TGCGCCAGCGGTACAGGGGGCCGCGGCGGCTACACCTTC. Protein sequence: CASGTGGRGGYTF.

The chain carries TRBV12-5 and TRBJ1-1; D not certain. This CDR3 has 15 amino acids. Trimming cost V 0 bases and J 2 bases, with 10 bases left between them. Germline V CDR1 and CDR2: LGHNT, FRNRAP. The CDR3 protein is CASGLVLGRNTEAFF. CDR3 DNA sequence: TGTGCTAGTGGTTTGGTACTCGGTCGAAACACTGAAGCTTTCTTT.

This chain joins TRBV5-4 and TRBJ2-7, with 7 bases aligning to TRBD2. This CDR3 is built from 13 residues. Germline lookup yields CDR1 SGHNT and CDR2 YYREEE (reference sequence). Trimming cost V 4 bases and J 4 bases; bases outside gene matches: 5. DNA of the CDR3: TGTGCCAGCAGCCGAGGGACTAATTACGAGCAGTACTTC. It translates to CASSRGTNYEQYF. Using reference TRBV5-4 and TRBJ2-7 for the parts outside the CDR3, the full variable domain is ETGVTQSPTHLIKTRGQQVTLRCSSQSGHNTVSWYQQALGQGPQFIFQYYREEENGRGNFPPRFSGLQFPNYSSELNVNALELDDSALYLCASSRGTNYEQYFGPGTRLTVT.

This clone was seen once. J is TRBJ1-2 and V is TRBV18, with D perhaps TRBD1 (6 bases). Trimming shortened V by 2 bases and J by 7 bases, and 11 bases separated the two germline ends. The CDR3 runs to 13 residues. Germline CDR1 is KGHSH and CDR2 is LQKENI. CDR3 DNA sequence: TGTGCCAGCTCACCATGGGGGGCTGGTGGCTACACCTTC. It is translated as CASSPWGAGGYTF. The full variable domain, in which reference TRBV18 and TRBJ1-2 provide the parts outside the CDR3, is NAGVMQNPRHLVRRRGQEARLRCSPMKGHSHVYWYRQLPEEGLKFMVYLQKENIIDESGMPKERFSAEFPKEGPSILRIQQVVRGDSAAYFCASSPWGAGGYTFGSGTRLTVV.

For the CDR3, the DNA is TGTGCCAGCAGCTTGGCCACTACAGCCTCTGGAAACACCATATATTTT. This sequence encodes CASSLATTASGNTIYF. The V call is TRBV5-4, the J call TRBJ1-3; no firm D call. The V and J ends lost 0 bases and 0 bases respectively, with 10 bases between them. The CDR3 is made up of 16 amino acids. Germline V gene lookup returns CDR1 SGHNT and CDR2 YYREEE (reference sequence).

The count of this clone is one. This rearrangement joins TRBV2 to TRBJ2-7; weak D call: TRBD1 (5 bases). Per germline, CDR1 SNHLY and CDR2 FYNNEI. Trimming took off 3 bases at V and 2 bases at J, with 17 bases between the two ends. The CDR3 runs to 16 residues. The CDR3 loop is CASSDLGSRAAYEQYF. DNA for the CDR3: TGTGCCAGCAGTGATTTGGGTTCCAGGGCCGCCTACGAGCAGTACTTC.

CDR3 coding DNA: TGTGCCAGCAGCCGGTCATGGGGGAGATCCTACGAGCAGTACTTC. Protein: CASSRSWGRSYEQYF. The chain recombines TRBV6-5 with TRBJ2-7; D is tentatively TRBD1 or TRBD2 (5 bases each). The CDR3 runs 15 residues. V shed 6 bases and J shed 1 base, with 16 bases lying between them. Germline V CDR1 and CDR2: MNHEY, SVGAGI.

The chain is built from TRBV30 and TRBJ2-5; D not resolved. Trimming took 4 bases from V and 0 from J, leaving 3 bases between them. Germline CDR1 GTSNPN, CDR2 SVGIG (reference sequence). This CDR3 has 11 amino acids. The CDR3 coding sequence is TGTGCCTGGACGTACCAAGAGACCCAGTACTTC. Translated, it gives CAWTYQETQYF.

This rearrangement joins TRBV7-9 to TRBJ2-1, with a tentative D call TRBD2 (6 bases). Trimming cost V 0 bases and J 2 bases, with 14 bases left between them. CDR3 length equals 17 residues. The V gene's germline CDR1 is SEHNR and CDR2 FQNEAQ (reference sequence). This CDR3 reads CASSLASRRGAYNEQFF. The CDR3 DNA is TGTGCCAGCAGCTTAGCGTCCCGGCGGGGAGCCTACAATGAGCAGTTCTTC.

This chain links TRBV7-9 with TRBJ2-3; D ambiguous. The V end was cut by 1 base, the J end by 5 bases, with 10 bases between. Germline-derived CDR1 and CDR2 are SEHNR and FQNEAQ (reference sequence). There are 14 residues in the CDR3. CDR3 bases: TGTGCCAGCAGCTTAGGGCTAGTGGGAGATACGCAGTATTTT. Protein product: CASSLGLVGDTQYF.

The rearrangement joins TRBV13 to TRBJ2-3; TRBD2 aligns across 11 bases. Trimming removed 8 bases from V and 6 bases from J; junction bases left unmatched: 10. The CDR3 is made up of 15 amino acids. Germline V gene sequence: CDR1 PRHDT, CDR2 FYEKMQ (reference sequence). The CDR3 region is CASGVGLAVRDTQYF. The DNA of the CDR3 is TGTGCCAGCGGCGTGGGACTAGCGGTCCGGGATACGCAGTATTTT.

The chain recombines TRBV5-4 with TRBJ2-5; the D call may be TRBD1 or TRBD2 (5 bases each). From germline, CDR1 is SGHNT and CDR2 YYREEE (reference sequence). V was trimmed by 7 bases and J by 4 bases, leaving 17 bases between them. The length of the CDR3 is 14 residues. CDR3 residues: CASQAWGTPETQYF. For the CDR3, the DNA is TGTGCCAGCCAAGCCTGGGGGACCCCAGAGACCCAGTACTTC.

This chain links TRBV2 with TRBJ2-2; D possibly corresponds to TRBD2 (6 bases). V lost 9 bases, J lost 3 bases, and 20 bases lay in between. The CDR3 is 16 amino acids. Looked up from germline, CDR1 is SNHLY and CDR2 is FYNNEI. The CDR3 spells CASYGWGGWDTGELFF. CDR3 DNA sequence: TGTGCCAGTTACGGATGGGGAGGCTGGGACACCGGGGAGCTGTTTTTT.

The chain is built from TRBV4-3 and TRBJ1-1; D call uncertain. Trimming cost V 0 bases and J 2 bases, with 10 bases left between them. This CDR3 spans 15 amino acids. The V gene's germline CDR1 is LGHNA and CDR2 YSLEER. CDR3 nucleotides: TGCGCCAGCAGCCAAGAGCCAGGTTATAACACTGAAGCTTTCTTT. Residues: CASSQEPGYNTEAFF.

The V call is TRBV5-5, the J call TRBJ1-5; no clear D gene. The V end lost 3 bases, the J end lost 6 bases, and 10 bases lay between the germline ends. The CDR3 totals 13 residues. Germline V gives CDR1 SGHKS, CDR2 YYEKEE (reference sequence). CDR3 in DNA: TGTGCCAGCAGCTCGGATCCGGGTCAGCCCCAGCATTTT. Protein: CASSSDPGQPQHF.

In this sample, this clone turned up once. V and J are TRBV6-1 and TRBJ2-7, with D tentatively TRBD2 (5 bases). V shed 8 bases and J shed 2 bases, with 13 bases lying between them. Germline CDR1 reads MNHNS; CDR2 reads SASEGT. There are 13 residues in the CDR3. CDR3 region: CASRGLGPYEQYF. CDR3 nucleotide sequence: TGTGCCAGCCGGGGTCTGGGTCCCTACGAGCAGTACTTC.